The TCR beta chain described here comes from a study of vaccination effects on CD4 cells after COVID-19. Regarding this clone: Its matching antigen is unknown.

Libraries were prepared by immunoSEQ multiplex PCR; TCRdb keeps only in-frame clonotypes and omits some of them. Of roughly 20,000 clones in the sample, about 73% are singletons; the top ten hold about 15%. Germline CDR1 reads SGHAT; CDR2 reads FQNNGV. This CDR3 is built from 11 residues. V gave up 2 bases and J gave up 5 bases, with 2 bases separating them. Study results and caveats: Late after vaccination, infection- and vaccine-induced clones showed marked clonal contraction.

Antigen-specific CD4+ T cell clonotypes were called by their expansion after viral peptide-pool culture in ViraFEST. Researchers isolated CD4+ T cells once less than 13 days of culture had elapsed. Recipients of the vaccine had no prior SARS-CoV-2 infection and negative nucleocapsid antibodies. The sequence was obtained from a human donor who received a COVID-19 vaccine. The chain employs TRBV11-2 and TRBJ2-3, with D hard to call. The specimen was CD4+ T cells from PBMCs cultured with HCoV-229E spike peptides, collected before COVID-19 vaccination. The CDR3 bases are TGTGCCAGCAGCTTACGAGATACGCAGTATTTT. Translated: CASSLRDTQYF.